Following are 23 T cell receptor beta chains from one sample sequenced in a study of blood T cell repertoires in COVID-19. The method was immunoSEQ multiplex PCR; TCRdb's version includes in-frame clones alone and lacks a portion of them. The sample carries 300,000 to 400,000 clones, about 87% recorded once. The sample comprised peripheral blood. The receptor set was obtained from a woman aged 45-60 years who had recovered from COVID-19.

The rearrangement links TRBV3-1 (or the pseudogene TRBV3-2) to TRBJ1-5; D unresolved. The germline V gene has CDR1 LGHDT and CDR2 YNNKEL (reference sequence). V lost 4 bases, J lost 2 bases, and 9 bases lay in between. The CDR3 spans 14 residues. The CDR3 DNA reads TGTGCCAGCAGCCCGACCGGAGGCAATCAGCCCCAGCATTTT. As protein: CASSPTGGNQPQHF.

The CDR3: CASNTNMAHEQYF. In nucleotides, the CDR3 is TGTGCCAGCAATACCAACATGGCCCACGAGCAGTACTTC. V gene TRBV12-3 or TRBV12-4 combines with J gene TRBJ2-7; D is undetermined. Trimming removed 7 bases from V and 5 bases from J, with 15 bases in between. This CDR3 has 13 residues.

The V call is TRBV2, the J call TRBJ2-3; D is unclear. This CDR3 spans 14 amino acids. Germline V gene sequence: CDR1 SNHLY, CDR2 FYNNEI. The germline V and J ends were trimmed by 1 base and 1 base, with 6 bases remaining between them. The CDR3 region has the DNA TGTGCCAGCAGTGAAGTCGCGGGCACAGATACGCAGTATTTT. Protein sequence: CASSEVAGTDTQYF.

The rearrangement links TRBV11-3 to TRBJ2-3; D perhaps matches TRBD2 (5 bases). Germline V gives CDR1 SGHNT, CDR2 YENEEA. This CDR3 has 14 residues. V was cut by 1 base and J by 0 bases, with 5 bases left in between. The CDR3 nucleotides read TGTGCCAGCAGCTTAGCTAGCAGCACAGATACGCAGTATTTT. Protein product: CASSLASSTDTQYF.

The table lists this clone with a few counts. This chain joins TRBV7-9 and TRBJ1-6; D is perhaps TRBD1 (5 bases). Trimming stripped 1 base from V and 8 bases from J, with 12 bases between. From germline, CDR1 is SEHNR and CDR2 FQNEAQ (reference sequence). The CDR3 sequence is 15 residues long. The CDR3, as DNA: TGTGCCAGCAGCTTAGTTCTGGGAGGGGATTCACCCCTCCACTTT. Amino acid sequence: CASSLVLGGDSPLHF.

This chain joins TRBV3-1 (or the pseudogene TRBV3-2) and TRBJ2-5; possible D gene TRBD1, 6 bases. Germline CDR1 and CDR2: LGHDT and YNNKEL (reference sequence). V shed 4 bases and J shed 3 bases, with 27 bases lying between them. The CDR3 runs 19 residues. CDR3 sequence: CASSRRPFLYRAQKETQYF. CDR3 coding DNA: TGTGCCAGCAGCCGTCGACCATTCTTATACAGGGCTCAAAAAGAGACCCAGTACTTC.

The chain uses TRBV9 and TRBJ2-3; a weak D match, TRBD1 (5 bases). The germline V gene has CDR1 SGDLS and CDR2 YYNGEE. The CDR3 is made up of 16 amino acids. The ends were cut back, 4 bases at V and 3 bases at J, with 18 bases in the middle. In DNA form, the CDR3 reads TGTGCCAGCAGCACTCAGGGTTTCAGTGCAACAGATACGCAGTATTTT. Its protein product is CASSTQGFSATDTQYF.

The CDR3 protein is CASALDGSGELFF. The CDR3 DNA follows: TGTGCCAGCGCTCTAGATGGCTCCGGGGAGCTGTTTTTT. This sequence joins TRBV27 and TRBJ2-2; D gene uncertain. The length of the CDR3 is 13 residues. Deletions cut 8 bases from V and 6 bases from J, with 13 bases between. Germline V gene lookup returns CDR1 MNHEY and CDR2 SMNVEV (reference sequence).

The J gene is TRBJ1-2, the V gene TRBV11-2, with TRBD1 as a possible D gene (6 bases). Between the trimmed V and J ends, which lost 2 bases and 8 bases, there was a span of 18 bases. The CDR3 consists of 15 residues. Per the germline V gene, CDR1 is SGHAT and CDR2 is FQNNGV. CDR3 in DNA: TGTGCCAGCAGCTTAACCTCAGGGGCTGGTTCCGGCTACACCTTC. It encodes CASSLTSGAGSGYTF.

CDR3: CATSRTSGGTDTQYF. In DNA, the CDR3 is TGTGCCACCAGCAGGACTAGCGGGGGCACAGATACGCAGTATTTT. V usage is TRBV15 and J usage is TRBJ2-3; TRBD2 aligns across 11 bases. Trimming removed 3 bases from V and 1 base from J; junction bases left unmatched: 0. The CDR3 extends over 15 amino acids. The germline CDR1 and CDR2 sequences are LNHNV and YYDKDF (reference sequence).

This chain uses TRBV27 with TRBJ2-2; D call uncertain. Trimming cost V 3 bases and J 2 bases, with 4 bases left between them. CDR3 length equals 13 residues. Looked up from germline, CDR1 is MNHEY and CDR2 is SMNVEV (reference sequence). DNA for the CDR3: TGTGCCAGCAGTTTCCTCAACACCGGGGAGCTGTTTTTT. Its protein product is CASSFLNTGELFF.

The V call is TRBV15, the J call TRBJ2-5, with TRBD2 matching over 9 bases. The germline CDR1 and CDR2 sequences are LNHNV and YYDKDF (reference sequence). The junction had 7 bases not matched to a gene; V was cut back by 0 bases and J by 5 bases. This CDR3 spans 16 amino acids. The DNA of the CDR3 is TGTGCCACCAGCAGAGATCGCGGGGGGGCCTGGGAGACCCAGTACTTC. Its protein is CATSRDRGGAWETQYF.

The rearrangement joins TRBV7-9 to TRBJ2-5; 8 bases fit TRBD1. V shed 2 bases and J 7 bases; nucleotides not matched to a gene: 6. The length of the CDR3 is 14 residues. Germline CDR1 SEHNR, CDR2 FQNEAQ (reference sequence). Here the CDR3 DNA reads TGTGCCAGCAGCTTACCGACAGGGGCCGGGACCCAGTACTTC. This translates into CASSLPTGAGTQYF.

The chain couples TRBV4-3 to TRBJ1-2; 9 bases fit TRBD1. Germline V gene data show CDR1 as LGHNA and CDR2 as YSLEER. The J segment lost 6 bases and the V segment lost 2 bases, leaving 4 bases of the junction unmatched. The CDR3 is made up of 14 amino acids. In nucleotides, the CDR3 is TGCGCCAGCAGCCAACCGGACAGGGGACATGGCTACACCTTC. Its protein is CASSQPDRGHGYTF.

The DNA of the CDR3 is TGTGCCACGAGTTCGGCTAGGGAGCGGGCTCAGCCCCAGCATTTT. It encodes CATSSARERAQPQHF. The gene calls are TRBV19 and TRBJ1-5; D not resolved. This CDR3 is built from 15 residues. The germline V gene encodes CDR1 LNHDA and CDR2 SQIVND (reference sequence). Trimming took 10 bases from V and 6 from J, leaving 22 bases between them.

V gene TRBV28 combines with J gene TRBJ2-7; TRBD2 matches 7 bases. The CDR3 has 12 amino acids. The germline V gene encodes CDR1 MDHEN and CDR2 SYDVKM. V was clipped by 4 bases and J by 9 bases; unmatched bases: 6. CDR3: CASSWRAGVQYF. DNA of the CDR3: TGTGCCAGCAGTTGGCGGGCGGGGGTGCAGTACTTC.

This clone was detected only once. The chain carries TRBV28 and TRBJ1-6; TRBD1 agrees at 9 bases. CDR3 length equals 14 residues. V was pared by 6 bases and J by 8 bases, with 5 bases of the junction left unmatched. In germline, CDR1 is MDHEN, CDR2 SYDVKM. Here the CDR3 reads CASSNRGQDSPLHF. The CDR3 DNA reads as TGTGCCAGCAGCAACAGGGGGCAAGATTCACCCCTCCACTTT.

This clone was counted only a few times. The chain carries TRBV5-6 and TRBJ2-7; 7 nucleotides agree with TRBD1. The CDR3 spans 14 residues. J was trimmed by 2 bases and V by 7 bases; bases with no gene match: 9. Per germline, CDR1 SGHDT and CDR2 YYEEEE. The CDR3 sequence is CASSNLGTAYEQYF. CDR3 nucleotides: TGTGCCAGCTCTAATCTCGGGACAGCCTACGAGCAGTACTTC.

The chain has TRBV7-9 and TRBJ1-2, with a possible D match to TRBD1 (6 bases). The CDR3 totals 13 residues. Germline CDR1 and CDR2: SEHNR and FQNEAQ (reference sequence). The V and J ends lost 3 bases and 4 bases respectively, with 9 bases between them. CDR3 in amino acids: CASSFAGAYGYTF. The CDR3, as DNA: TGTGCCAGCAGCTTTGCGGGGGCCTATGGCTACACCTTC.

The genes are TRBV4-3 and TRBJ2-3; weak D call: TRBD2 (6 bases). Between the trimmed V and J ends, which lost 0 bases and 1 base, there was a span of 11 bases. CDR3 size: 16 residues. CDR1 is LGHNA and CDR2 is YSLEER in the germline V gene. CDR3 in amino acids: CASSQETRGGTDTQYF. The CDR3 nucleotides read TGCGCCAGCAGCCAAGAAACGCGGGGAGGCACAGATACGCAGTATTTT.

The J gene is TRBJ2-3, the V gene TRBV7-6; the match to TRBD1 covers 7 bases. The V and J ends lost 3 bases and 4 bases, in that order; junction bases with no gene match: 1. CDR1 is SGHVS, CDR2 FNYEAQ, per germline. The CDR3 has 13 residues. The CDR3 region has the DNA TGTGCCAGCAGCTTTGGGACAGCAGATACGCAGTATTTT. Protein: CASSFGTADTQYF.

This clone was detected only once. The gene calls are TRBV10-2 and TRBJ2-2; 7 nucleotides match TRBD1. CDR3 size: 13 residues. CDR1 is WSHSY and CDR2 is SAAADI in the germline V gene. J gave up 5 bases and V 6 bases, and 3 bases lay outside the gene matches. The CDR3 DNA reads as TGCGCCAGCAGCGAACAGGGGACCGGGGAGCTGTTTTTT. Its translation: CASSEQGTGELFF.

J is TRBJ2-3 and V is TRBV5-1, with 9 bases lining up with TRBD2. V gave up 2 bases and J gave up 5 bases; unmatched junction bases: 3. Germline assignment: CDR1 SGHRS and CDR2 YFSETQ. CDR3 length: 14 amino acids. As DNA, the CDR3 is TGCGCCAGCAGCTTTAGCGGGAGACGAGATACGCAGTATTTT. Translation: CASSFSGRRDTQYF.